Listed below are T cell receptor beta chains from one sample, sequenced in a study of blood T cell repertoires in COVID-19. TCRdb's table, derived via immunoSEQ multiplex PCR, lists solely in-frame clones and lacks some. The data hold approximately 120,000 clones, with around 86% observed a single time. Sequenced material: peripheral blood. The receptors were sampled from a man aged 55 to 70 with acute or convalescent COVID-19. Each CDR3 is given without its conserved first and last residue.

v_gene: TRBV5-4
j_gene: TRBJ1-5
CDR3aa: ASSLEGGKPQH

v_gene: TRBV27
j_gene: TRBJ2-2
CDR3aa: ASSSPLSRQGTRGNTGELF

v_gene: TRBV30
j_gene: TRBJ1-1
CDR3aa: AWSPDRGSEAF

v_gene: TRBV6-5
j_gene: TRBJ1-1
CDR3aa: ASSLGGGNTEAF

v_gene: TRBV25-1
j_gene: TRBJ2-5
CDR3aa: ASSPLAGGGETQY

v_gene: TRBV28
j_gene: TRBJ2-3
CDR3aa: ASTNRRLRGSDTQY

v_gene: TRBV28
j_gene: TRBJ1-2
CDR3aa: ASSWPGVNYGYT

v_gene: TRBV6-7
j_gene: TRBJ1-5
CDR3aa: ASSTGMEAQPQH

v_gene: TRBV28
j_gene: TRBJ1-1
CDR3aa: ASSLIGGKPEAF

v_gene: TRBV6-2/TRBV6-3
j_gene: TRBJ1-2
CDR3aa: ASSYSKWTGQYGYT

v_gene: TRBV2
j_gene: TRBJ2-2
CDR3aa: AIGTSGNTGELF

v_gene: TRBV3-1/TRBV3-2
j_gene: TRBJ2-2
CDR3aa: ASSQGGTSGRGWTGELF

v_gene: TRBV7-3
j_gene: TRBJ2-7
CDR3aa: ASSRAGTGDDEQY

v_gene: TRBV6-5
j_gene: TRBJ1-2
CDR3aa: ASSRTGGGYGYT

v_gene: TRBV7-9
j_gene: TRBJ2-1
CDR3aa: ASSSGAGGPGNEQF

v_gene: TRBV27
j_gene: TRBJ2-2
CDR3aa: ASSPRGGELF

v_gene: TRBV7-9
j_gene: TRBJ1-4
CDR3aa: ASRTGTGVFEKLF

v_gene: TRBV5-1
j_gene: TRBJ1-5
CDR3aa: ASSLGSVSNQPQH

v_gene: TRBV19
j_gene: TRBJ1-6
CDR3aa: ASRRTRDLNYSPLH

v_gene: TRBV7-3
j_gene: TRBJ2-1
CDR3aa: ASSTGGSYNEQF

v_gene: TRBV6-5
j_gene: TRBJ1-1
CDR3aa: ASSRVGNTEAF

v_gene: TRBV19
j_gene: TRBJ2-7
CDR3aa: ASSIGLAGGSYEQY

v_gene: TRBV19
j_gene: TRBJ1-4
CDR3aa: ASRRTGATNEKLF

v_gene: TRBV5-1
j_gene: TRBJ2-7
CDR3aa: ASSLPGTSGRGEQY

v_gene: TRBV19
j_gene: TRBJ2-5
CDR3aa: ASRPYLADETQY

v_gene: TRBV11-1
j_gene: TRBJ2-1
CDR3aa: ASSLGPQGRLGEQF

v_gene: TRBV5-4
j_gene: TRBJ2-7
CDR3aa: ASSLAGTGPYEQY

v_gene: TRBV19
j_gene: TRBJ2-7
CDR3aa: APTTTTYEQY

v_gene: TRBV10-1
j_gene: TRBJ2-1
CDR3aa: ASSEPSAGFNEQF